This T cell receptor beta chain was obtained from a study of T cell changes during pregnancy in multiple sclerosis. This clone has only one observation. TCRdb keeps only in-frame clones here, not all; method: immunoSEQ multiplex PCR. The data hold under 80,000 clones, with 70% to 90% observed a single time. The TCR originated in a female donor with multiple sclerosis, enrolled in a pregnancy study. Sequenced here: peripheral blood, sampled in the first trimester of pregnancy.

The chain's CDR3 is CSARVGREQYF. The DNA of the CDR3 is TGCAGTGCTAGAGTAGGGAGGGAGCAGTACTTC. V is TRBV20-1 and J is TRBJ2-7; a weak D match, TRBD2 (6 bases). The V and J ends lost 1 base and 7 bases respectively, with 8 bases between them. Germline V lookup: CDR1 DFQATT, CDR2 SNEGSKA (reference sequence). This CDR3 has 11 residues.